These T cell receptor beta chains were read from a single sample in a study of identical twins. TCRdb re-analysed the 5' RACE reads in MiXCR, keeping a single row per CDR3 protein. The sample records fewer than 250,000 distinct CDR3 sequences, approximately 7% being singletons. The sample was also reused in another study, on yellow fever vaccine responses in identical twins.

Material: memory (CD45RO+) T cells sorted from blood. The receptor source for this set is a woman in her late teens or twenties in good health. CDR3s include the opening cysteine and the closing phenylalanine or tryptophan. D genes are given only for firm matches. Some rows mark clone size as missing; the rest say once, few, many or name a class of expanded clone.

j_gene	v_gene	d_gene	abundance	CDR3aa	CDR3nt
TRBJ1-1	TRBV12-3/TRBV12-4	.	many	CASSPGTGKLVFF	TGTGCCAGCAGCCCCGGGACGGGGAAACTAGTTTTCTTT
TRBJ2-7	TRBV7-2	.	many	CASSPGYEQYF	TGTGCCAGCAGCCCAGGGTACGAGCAGTACTTC
TRBJ2-1	TRBV5-1	TRBD2	few	CASSLGLAGGGNEQFF	TGCGCCAGCAGCTTGGGACTAGCGGGAGGAGGTAATGAGCAGTTCTTC
TRBJ2-3	TRBV7-2	.	many	CASSLVAEMGDTQYF	TGTGCCAGCAGCTTAGTGGCAGAGATGGGAGATACGCAGTATTTT
TRBJ2-1	TRBV10-3	TRBD2	many	CAISNGTSGEQFF	TGTGCCATCAGTAACGGGACTAGCGGCGAGCAGTTCTTC
TRBJ2-5	TRBV24-1	TRBD1	.	CATSWTGQETQYF	TGTGCCACCAGTTGGACAGGTCAAGAGACCCAGTACTTC
TRBJ2-1	TRBV5-1	TRBD2	.	CASSVRAGEGYNEQFF	TGCGCCAGCAGCGTGAGAGCGGGAGAGGGCTACAATGAGCAGTTCTTC
TRBJ1-3	TRBV20-1	.	few	CSAFRSGNTIYF	TGCAGTGCTTTCCGGTCAGGAAACACCATATATTTT
TRBJ2-2	TRBV11-2	TRBD2	few	CASSREGLAGPNTGELFF	TGTGCCAGCAGCCGAGAGGGGCTAGCGGGCCCGAACACCGGGGAGCTGTTTTTT
TRBJ2-1	TRBV7-3	TRBD2	.	CASSLGGRGLNEQFF	TGTGCCAGCAGCTTGGGCGGGAGGGGACTCAATGAGCAGTTCTTC
TRBJ1-1	TRBV7-9	.	many	CASSFDGRTGEAFF	TGTGCCAGCAGCTTCGACGGCCGCACGGGTGAAGCTTTCTTT
TRBJ2-1	TRBV27	.	.	CASSSRTGRVNEQFF	TGTGCCAGCAGTTCTAGGACAGGGAGGGTCAATGAGCAGTTCTTC
TRBJ1-5	TRBV9	TRBD1	many	CASSGRQGASNQPQHF	TGTGCCAGCAGCGGTCGACAGGGGGCTAGCAATCAGCCCCAGCATTTT
TRBJ2-2	TRBV12-3/TRBV12-4	TRBD1	few	CATGPLNTGELFF	TGTGCGACAGGGCCATTAAACACCGGGGAGCTGTTTTTT
TRBJ2-7	TRBV7-2	TRBD2	.	CASSWGLAGEQYF	TGTGCCAGCAGCTGGGGACTAGCTGGCGAGCAGTACTTC
TRBJ2-1	TRBV5-4	.	.	CASSFKGMDEQFF	TGTGCCAGCAGCTTCAAGGGGATGGATGAGCAGTTCTTC
TRBJ2-2	TRBV29-1	.	many	CSVELTGRTSGTGELFF	TGCAGCGTCGAATTAACGGGCCGCACCTCGGGCACCGGGGAGCTGTTTTTT
TRBJ1-6	TRBV4-1	TRBD1	many	CASSLLGAGGAWSYNSPLHF	TGCGCCAGCAGCCTCCTAGGGGCAGGGGGCGCTTGGTCCTATAATTCACCCCTCCACTTT
TRBJ2-1	TRBV7-2	TRBD2	.	CASSLSSGGYNEQFF	TGTGCCAGCAGCTTGTCTAGCGGGGGCTACAATGAGCAGTTCTTC
TRBJ2-2	TRBV5-1	TRBD2	.	CASRLAGERGTGELFF	TGCGCCAGCAGACTAGCGGGCGAACGGGGCACCGGGGAGCTGTTTTTT